The 21 T cell receptor beta chains presented below share a single source sample, sequenced in a study of blood T cell repertoires in COVID-19. The method was immunoSEQ multiplex PCR; TCRdb's version includes in-frame clones alone and lacks a portion of them. The sample records approximately 150,000 clones, 84% being singletons. The sample taken for sequencing was peripheral blood. These receptor sequences come from a woman aged 80 or older with acute or convalescent COVID-19.

This clone appeared a single time. V gene TRBV9 combines with J gene TRBJ2-3, with D possibly matching TRBD1 (5 bases). Germline loops: CDR1 SGDLS, CDR2 YYNGEE. CDR3 size: 15 residues. V was clipped by 5 bases and J by 2 bases, with 15 bases between them. CDR3 sequence: CASSGVGAHTDTQYF. In DNA form, the CDR3 reads TGTGCCAGCAGTGGGGTAGGGGCCCACACAGATACGCAGTATTTT.

The chain recombines TRBV5-4 with TRBJ2-5; a possible D gene is TRBD1 (6 bases). The germline V gene has CDR1 SGHNT and CDR2 YYREEE (reference sequence). The CDR3 covers 15 residues. Trimming shortened V by 4 bases and J by 4 bases, and 17 bases separated the two germline ends. This CDR3 is CASSRDTSTGETQYF. The CDR3 nucleotides read TGTGCCAGCAGCCGGGACACCAGTACTGGAGAGACCCAGTACTTC.

This clone occurred a few times. This sequence joins TRBV11-3 and TRBJ1-1, with D uncertain. Trimming removed 0 bases from V and 5 bases from J, with 10 bases in between. The CDR3 contains 14 residues. The germline V gene encodes CDR1 SGHNT and CDR2 YENEEA. The CDR3 region is CASSLDSGSTEAFF. The CDR3 nucleotides are TGTGCCAGCAGCTTAGACTCGGGTTCAACTGAAGCTTTCTTT. Filled out from reference TRBV11-3 and TRBJ1-1, the complete variable domain reads EAGVVQSPRYKIIEKKQPVAFWCNPISGHNTLYWYLQNLGQGPELLIRYENEEAVDDSQLPKDRFSAERLKGVDSTLKIQPAELGDSAVYLCASSLDSGSTEAFFGQGTRLTVV.

The chain couples TRBV12-3 or TRBV12-4 to TRBJ1-1, with 8 bases aligning to TRBD1. The CDR3 has 12 amino acids. V shed 2 bases and J 10 bases; nucleotides not matched to a gene: 3. This CDR3 is CASSLIRGRAFF. The CDR3 bases are TGTGCCAGCAGTTTAATCAGGGGGCGAGCTTTCTTT.

The chain is built from TRBV6-5 and TRBJ1-2; D is possibly TRBD1 (6 bases). This CDR3 region has 14 residues. Germline V gene sequence: CDR1 MNHEY, CDR2 SVGAGI. V was cut by 5 bases and J by 0 bases, with 10 bases left in between. CDR3 nucleotide sequence: TGTGCCAGCAGTACTGGGGACACTAACTATGGCTACACCTTC. Protein: CASSTGDTNYGYTF.

The chain links TRBV28 to TRBJ1-5; D is undetermined. This CDR3 spans 14 amino acids. Deletions cut 4 bases from V and 7 bases from J, with 14 bases between. Germline V gene lookup returns CDR1 MDHEN and CDR2 SYDVKM. CDR3 DNA sequence: TGTGCCAGCAGTTCGTGGCGAGGGCTGCAGCCCCAGCATTTT. The encoded protein is CASSSWRGLQPQHF.

This clone came up a few times. A junction boundary mismatches the germline segment, possibly from a read error. The rearrangement uses TRBV7-2 and TRBJ2-3, with D maybe TRBD1 (5 bases). The CDR3 has 15 amino acids. Per germline, CDR1 SGHTA and CDR2 FQGNSA. CDR3 protein: CASRLGQGRTDTQYF. As DNA, the CDR3 is TGTGCCAGCAGATTAGGGCAGGGAAGGACAGATACGCAGTATTTT.

The chain couples TRBV19 to TRBJ2-1, with D unclear. Germline V lookup: CDR1 LNHDA, CDR2 SQIVND (reference sequence). The CDR3 runs 15 residues. Trimming pared 6 bases from V and 4 bases from J, leaving 16 bases between. The CDR3: CASRPAGGAYNEQFF. CDR3 nucleotide sequence: TGTGCCAGTAGGCCTGCTGGCGGAGCTTACAATGAGCAGTTCTTC.

The genes are TRBV27 and TRBJ2-7; D possibly corresponds to TRBD1 (9 bases). This CDR3 contains 17 residues. In germline, CDR1 is MNHEY, CDR2 SMNVEV (reference sequence). Trimming left V 6 bases short and J 6 bases short, with 27 bases between. The DNA of the CDR3 is TGTGCCAGCAGCAAGGGACAGGGTCTAGCGGGCCGCCTCGAGCAGTACTTC. This encodes CASSKGQGLAGRLEQYF.

This rearrangement joins TRBV19 to TRBJ1-5; 8 bases fit TRBD1. The germline V gene has CDR1 LNHDA and CDR2 SQIVND (reference sequence). The trim removed 9 bases at V and 2 bases at J, leaving 12 bases unmatched. CDR3 length: 16 amino acids. In DNA form, the CDR3 reads TGTGCCAGCATTACCGCAGGGGGCGGGGGCAATCAGCCCCAGCATTTT. Amino acids: CASITAGGGGNQPQHF.

The chain joins TRBV5-1 to TRBJ1-1; the D gene is possibly TRBD1 (6 bases). Deletions cut 0 bases from V and 5 bases from J, with 14 bases between. This CDR3 spans 15 amino acids. In germline, CDR1 is SGHRS, CDR2 YFSETQ. The CDR3 loop reads CASSLDGRGGTEAFF. CDR3 sequence (DNA): TGCGCCAGCAGCTTGGATGGCAGGGGAGGGACTGAAGCTTTCTTT.

The chain joins TRBV19 to TRBJ1-1; 7 bases map to TRBD1. The J segment lost 11 bases and the V segment lost 5 bases, leaving 14 bases of the junction unmatched. Germline assignment: CDR1 LNHDA and CDR2 SQIVND (reference sequence). There are 14 residues in the CDR3. The CDR3 region has the DNA TGTGCCAGTAGTCCGGGGACAGCAAGAGCGTTGGCTTTCTTT. It yields the protein CASSPGTARALAFF.

V and J are TRBV7-8 and TRBJ1-2, with TRBD1 as a possible D gene (6 bases). Germline V gene data show CDR1 as SGHVS and CDR2 as FQNEAQ. V lost 0 bases, J lost 10 bases, and 15 bases lay in between. This CDR3 has 14 amino acids. The CDR3 nucleotides read TGTGCCAGCAGCTTAGCCGGACAGAGGCAGCACTACACCTTC. This sequence encodes CASSLAGQRQHYTF.

This chain uses TRBV3-1 (or the pseudogene TRBV3-2) with TRBJ1-6; 9 positions match TRBD1. This CDR3 has 12 amino acids. Trimming at V came to 4 bases and at J to 18 bases, leaving 7 bases not matched to a gene. Germline V CDR1 and CDR2: LGHDT, YNNKEL (reference sequence). In nucleotides, the CDR3 is TGTGCCAGCAGCCCCACAGGGGGCGCCGCCCACTTT. Its protein is CASSPTGGAAHF.

This chain connects TRBV19 to TRBJ2-5, with D perhaps TRBD1 (5 bases). CDR3 length: 13 residues. V was shortened by 2 bases and J by 5 bases, with 9 bases between the two germline ends. Per germline, CDR1 LNHDA and CDR2 SQIVND (reference sequence). CDR3 sequence reads: CASSISGAETQYF. The CDR3 coding sequence is TGTGCCAGTAGTATATCTGGGGCGGAGACCCAGTACTTC.

For the CDR3, the DNA is TGTGCCAGCAGCCAAATCCAGACTAGCGGGAGGGCCGGTGAGCAGTTCTTC. As protein: CASSQIQTSGRAGEQFF. The chain links TRBV4-2 to TRBJ2-1; 14 bases are a match to TRBD2. Trimming removed 2 bases from V and 9 bases from J; junction bases left unmatched: 9. Looked up from germline, CDR1 is LGHNA and CDR2 is YNFKEQ. The CDR3 is made up of 17 amino acids.

This chain joins TRBV5-1 and TRBJ2-7; TRBD1 aligns across 7 bases. This CDR3 region has 19 residues. V dropped 3 bases and J dropped 0; count of bases not matched to a gene: 18. CDR1 and CDR2 (germline): SGHRS, YFSETQ. CDR3 in amino acids: CASSWGLGQRKLSSYEQYF. In DNA form, the CDR3 reads TGCGCCAGCAGCTGGGGATTGGGACAGCGCAAACTAAGCTCCTACGAGCAGTACTTC.

The rearrangement joins TRBV18 to TRBJ2-5; D is possibly TRBD1 (5 bases). CDR3 length equals 13 residues. V was shortened by 6 bases and J by 5 bases, with 13 bases between the two germline ends. The V gene's germline CDR1 is KGHSH and CDR2 LQKENI. CDR3 nucleotides: TGTGCCAGCTCGACCACCAGGGTTGAGACCCAGTACTTC. This codes for CASSTTRVETQYF.

The chain combines TRBV3-1 (or the pseudogene TRBV3-2) with TRBJ2-2, with TRBD2 identical over 10 bases. The ends lost 4 bases at V and 3 bases at J; junction bases unmatched: 8. The CDR3 has 17 amino acids. The V gene's germline CDR1 is LGHDT and CDR2 YNNKEL (reference sequence). The CDR3 DNA reads TGTGCCAGCAGCCTCCCCCAGACTAGCGGGCACACCGGGGAGCTGTTTTTT. The encoded protein is CASSLPQTSGHTGELFF.

The chain combines TRBV5-3 with TRBJ1-6, with D unresolved. TRBV5-3 is annotated as an ORF whose role is uncertain. There are 17 residues in the CDR3. The V end lost 6 bases, the J end lost 7 bases, and 23 bases lay between the germline ends. In DNA form, the CDR3 reads TGTGCCAGAACCAACCCGGGGTCCCTGGGTAGCAATTCACCCCTCCACTTT. This translates into CARTNPGSLGSNSPLHF.

The chain combines TRBV7-9 with TRBJ1-2; 8 bases map to TRBD1. Per the germline V gene, CDR1 is SEHNR and CDR2 is FQNEAQ (reference sequence). J lost 5 bases, V lost 4 bases, and 3 bases had no gene match. The CDR3 covers 13 residues. CDR3 protein: CASSSGQGYGYTF. CDR3 nucleotide sequence: TGTGCCAGCAGCTCCGGACAGGGTTATGGCTACACCTTC.